This T cell receptor beta chain is from a study of T cell repertoires in ileal Crohn's disease. Study information: Biopsies of inflamed ileum from the surgical specimen form M0 samples.

Time point meaning: inflamed ileum from the surgical specimen. Notes on this clone: Its antigen is still unknown.

Produced via immunoSEQ multiplex PCR; TCRdb's table is partial and in-frame only. The sample includes some 11,000 clones, around 86% of them seen just once. Broader study findings: All patients with clonality above 26.8% had endoscopic recurrence. Active smokers at surgery had more clonal expansions than non-smokers.

The CDR3 loop spans 13 amino acids. The junction had 4 bases not matched to a gene; V was cut back by 4 bases and J by 10 bases. CDR1 SQVTM and CDR2 ANQGSEA come from the germline V gene. Sequencing was performed on ileal tissue. This receptor was obtained from an adult with Crohn's disease. The chain has TRBV29-1 and TRBJ2-1, with TRBD2 matching 13 bases. For the CDR3, the DNA is TGCAGCGTTGCACTAGCGGGAGGGCGGGAGCAGTTCTTC. This gives the protein CSVALAGGREQFF.